These 27 T cell receptor beta chains originate from one sample sequenced in a study of CD8 T cells in Susac syndrome. The authors reverse transcribed 0.5 to 1 ug RNA with random hexamers. TCRdb used MiXCR to reprocess the immunoSEQ multiplex PCR reads, holding one entry per CDR3 protein. The table shows more than 110,000 distinct CDR3 sequences, with more than 85% occurring only once. The sample taken for sequencing was CD4+ T cells from PBMCs. The receptors were sampled from a human donor with Susac syndrome.

The CDR3 sequence: CASSQPALGLAGDRDTQYF. CDR3 DNA: TGCGCCAGCAGCCAACCAGCCCTCGGACTAGCGGGAGACAGGGATACGCAGTATTTT. This chain links TRBV4-1 with TRBJ2-3, with 13 bases fitting TRBD2. CDR3 length equals 19 residues. Germline V CDR1 and CDR2: MGHRA, YSYEKL. Losses at the gene ends were 2 bases for V and 6 bases for J; bases not matched to a gene: 14.

In this sample, this clonotype turned up once. The germline gene is not matched at one end of the junction; a read error may be the cause. The chain carries TRBV11-2 and TRBJ2-3, with D perhaps being TRBD1 or TRBD2 (5 bases each). The germline CDR1 and CDR2 sequences are SGHAT and FQNNGV. The CDR3 has 17 residues. The CDR3 DNA follows: TGTGCCAGCACCTTAGGGCCAAGAGGGGCGTCGAGTATTACGCAGTATTTT. Its protein product is CASTLGPRGASSITQYF.

The CDR3 sequence: CSAIRRDAAGGYTF. Written as DNA, the CDR3 is TGCAGTGCTATAAGACGGGATGCGGCTGGTGGCTACACCTTC. The V gene is TRBV20-1, the J gene TRBJ1-2; no clear D. V was cut by 4 bases and J by 7 bases, with 19 bases left in between. The CDR3 extends over 14 amino acids. Germline loops: CDR1 DFQATT, CDR2 SNEGSKA (reference sequence).

In its sample, this clonotype was seen once. The chain has TRBV25-1 and TRBJ1-1, with D hard to call. Trimming pared 2 bases from V and 14 bases from J, leaving 12 bases between. This CDR3 contains 11 residues. CDR1 is MGHDK, CDR2 SYGVNS, per germline. In DNA, the CDR3 is TGTGCCAGCAGTGAAAGCCCCCAGGTCTTCTTT. Its protein product is CASSESPQVFF.

This rearrangement joins TRBV25-1 to TRBJ1-1, with 10 bases lining up with TRBD1. CDR1 and CDR2 from the germline V gene are MGHDK and SYGVNS. J was trimmed by 5 bases and V by 3 bases; bases with no gene match: 6. The CDR3 contains 15 residues. CDR3 coding DNA: TGTGCCAGCAGTGACCGACAGGGGGCAAGGACTGAAGCTTTCTTT. This sequence encodes CASSDRQGARTEAFF.

The chain uses TRBV5-1 and TRBJ2-6, with no clear D. CDR3 length equals 14 residues. With 7 bases removed from V and 0 bases from J, the gap between germline ends came to 8 bases. Germline assignment: CDR1 SGHRS and CDR2 YFSETQ. In nucleotides, the CDR3 is TGCGCCAGCTCGGTGAGCTCTGGGGCCAACGTCCTGACTTTC. It specifies CASSVSSGANVLTF.

This chain joins TRBV15 and TRBJ2-2; perhaps TRBD2 as D (6 bases). This CDR3 region has 16 residues. CDR1 is LNHNV, CDR2 YYDKDF, per germline (reference sequence). V lost 4 bases, J lost 6 bases, and 18 bases lay in between. This CDR3 is CATSKNSGEVSGELFF. The CDR3 nucleotides are TGTGCCACCAGCAAAAATAGCGGAGAGGTGTCCGGGGAGCTGTTTTTT. The full variable domain, in which reference TRBV15 and TRBJ2-2 provide the parts outside the CDR3, is DAMVIQNPRYQVTQFGKPVTLSCSQTLNHNVMYWYQQKSSQAPKLLFHYYDKDFNNEADTPDNFQSRRPNTSFCFLDIRSPGLGDTAMYLCATSKNSGEVSGELFFGEGSRLTVL.

The rearrangement uses TRBV27 and TRBJ1-6; weak D call: TRBD1 (5 bases). CDR3 size: 13 residues. Looked up from germline, CDR1 is MNHEY and CDR2 is SMNVEV (reference sequence). Trimming removed 4 bases at V and 9 bases at J, with 10 bases between. Here the CDR3 reads CASSWQGGSPLHF. The CDR3 bases are TGTGCCAGCAGTTGGCAGGGAGGTTCACCCCTCCACTTT.

The chain uses TRBV30 and TRBJ2-7; 9 nucleotides match TRBD1. Germline trimming cut 3 bases from V and 5 bases from J; bases unmatched to any gene: 8. Germline CDR1 reads GTSNPN; CDR2 reads SVGIG (reference sequence). The CDR3 extends over 14 amino acids. The CDR3 sequence: CAWSRGQGNDEQYF. In DNA, the CDR3 is TGTGCCTGGAGCCGGGGACAGGGAAACGACGAGCAGTACTTC.

The chain recombines TRBV3-1 with TRBJ1-2; D might be TRBD1 (5 bases). Germline V gives CDR1 LGHDT, CDR2 YNNKEL (reference sequence). V was trimmed by 6 bases and J by 4 bases, leaving 12 bases between them. The CDR3 has 13 amino acids. CDR3 DNA: TGTGCCAGCAGTCGAGACGGGGCCTATGGCTACACCTTC. It specifies CASSRDGAYGYTF.

This clonotype occurred once. The V call is TRBV30, the J call TRBJ2-5, with 9 bases matching TRBD2. The J segment lost 6 bases and the V segment lost 5 bases, leaving 10 bases of the junction unmatched. The CDR3 covers 14 residues. Germline V CDR1 and CDR2: GTSNPN, SVGIG (reference sequence). The CDR3 region is CAWGSGGPRKTQYF. The CDR3 DNA reads as TGTGCCTGGGGGAGCGGGGGGCCGAGGAAGACCCAGTACTTC.

Here the CDR3 DNA reads TGTGCCAGCAGCTTAAAGGGACACAGCCAAGAGACCCAGTACTTC. This sequence encodes CASSLKGHSQETQYF. The chain has TRBV7-9 and TRBJ2-5; D possibly corresponds to TRBD1 (6 bases). The CDR3 extends over 15 amino acids. Germline lookup yields CDR1 SEHNR and CDR2 FQNEAQ (reference sequence). The V end was cut by 2 bases, the J end by 1 base, with 11 bases between.

The chain carries TRBV4-3 and TRBJ2-6; maybe TRBD1 (5 bases). CDR3 length: 17 residues. The germline V gene encodes CDR1 LGHNA and CDR2 YSLEER. Trimming pared 0 bases from V and 2 bases from J, leaving 11 bases between. The CDR3 reads CASSQDRAGTGANVLTF. DNA of the CDR3: TGCGCCAGCAGCCAAGACAGGGCAGGGACTGGGGCCAACGTCCTGACTTTC.

This sequence joins TRBV5-1 and TRBJ1-6; D is ambiguous. Trimming cost V 2 bases and J 1 base, with 7 bases left between them. Germline CDR1 and CDR2: SGHRS and YFSETQ. The CDR3 extends over 15 amino acids. CDR3 sequence: CASSLRSSYNSPLHF. In DNA form, the CDR3 reads TGCGCCAGCAGCTTAAGGAGTTCCTATAATTCACCCCTCCACTTT.

V usage is TRBV25-1 and J usage is TRBJ2-7; 7 bases align to TRBD2. V lost 5 bases to trimming and J lost 6 bases; unmatched junction nucleotides: 10. Germline loops: CDR1 MGHDK, CDR2 SYGVNS. The CDR3 totals 14 residues. The CDR3 region is CASSIGGGRGEQYF. The CDR3 DNA is TGTGCCAGCAGTATTGGGGGGGGTCGAGGCGAGCAGTACTTC.

In this sample, this clonotype turned up once. This chain connects TRBV30 to TRBJ2-2; 9 nucleotides agree with TRBD1. CDR1 is GTSNPN and CDR2 is SVGIG in the germline V gene (reference sequence). V lost 2 bases, J lost 6 bases, and 7 bases stayed unmatched. The CDR3 runs 15 residues. CDR3 region: CAWSFRDRVSGELFF. The CDR3 region has the DNA TGTGCCTGGAGTTTCAGGGACAGGGTATCCGGGGAGCTGTTTTTT. Based on the CDR3 plus reference TRBV30 and TRBJ2-2, the full variable domain is SQTIHQWPATLVQPVGSPLSLECTVEGTSNPNLYWYRQAAGRGLQLLFYSVGIGQISSEVPQNLSASRPQDRQFILSSKKLLLSDSGFYLCAWSFRDRVSGELFFGEGSRLTVL.

The J gene is TRBJ1-2, the V gene TRBV12-3 or TRBV12-4; 7 positions match TRBD1. This CDR3 spans 14 amino acids. V lost 5 bases, J lost 2 bases, and 5 bases stayed unmatched. CDR3 loop: CASSAPTGNYGYTF. The CDR3 DNA reads TGTGCCAGCAGTGCCCCGACAGGGAACTATGGCTACACCTTC.

This clonotype was counted a few times. This sequence joins TRBV2 and TRBJ1-2; D may be TRBD1 (5 bases). Germline V gives CDR1 SNHLY, CDR2 FYNNEI. This CDR3 has 13 residues. Trimming removed 5 bases at V and 1 base at J, with 8 bases between. The CDR3 protein is CASSLRVNYGYTF. The CDR3 DNA is TGTGCCAGCAGTCTCAGGGTTAACTATGGCTACACCTTC.

This clonotype was observed a single time. The chain uses TRBV4-1 and TRBJ1-2; no clear D gene. Germline V gene data show CDR1 as MGHRA and CDR2 as YSYEKL. V was clipped by 4 bases and J by 8 bases, with 14 bases between them. This CDR3 contains 13 residues. CDR3 protein: CASSRTVGSGYTF. The CDR3 DNA is TGCGCCAGCAGCCGAACAGTGGGGAGCGGCTACACCTTC.

CDR3 DNA sequence: TGTGCCAGCAAAGGGGGTGCGGACTATGGCTACACCTTC. Its protein product is CASKGGADYGYTF. V is TRBV2 and J is TRBJ1-2; D is possibly TRBD1 (6 bases). V was trimmed by 7 bases and J by 3 bases, leaving 12 bases between them. The CDR3 runs 13 residues. Germline loops: CDR1 SNHLY, CDR2 FYNNEI.

The CDR3 region has the DNA TGTGCCATCAGCCGGGGTGCGGGAGGTTCACCCCTCCACTTT. Amino acids: CAISRGAGGSPLHF. The chain uses TRBV28 and TRBJ1-6; no definite D call. From germline, CDR1 is MDHEN and CDR2 SYDVKM. CDR3 size: 14 residues. V gave up 10 bases and J gave up 9 bases, with 19 bases separating them.

J is TRBJ2-4 and V is TRBV9; D is tentatively TRBD1 or TRBD2 (6 bases each). The CDR3 has 14 residues. With 4 bases removed from V and 5 bases from J, the gap between germline ends came to 13 bases. Germline lookup yields CDR1 SGDLS and CDR2 YYNGEE. The CDR3 DNA sequence: TGTGCCAGCAGCCTAGGGGGGATCGAAAACATTCAGTACTTC. Encoded protein: CASSLGGIENIQYF. The entire variable domain, with the rest obtained from reference TRBV9 and TRBJ2-4, is as follows: DSGVTQTPKHLITATGQRVTLRCSPRSGDLSVYWYQQSLDQGLQFLIQYYNGEERAKGNILERFSAQQFPDLHSELNLSSLELGDSALYFCASSLGGIENIQYFGAGTRLSVL.

In its sample, this clonotype was seen once. V is TRBV3-1 and J is TRBJ1-1; no firm D call. Germline assignment: CDR1 LGHDT and CDR2 YNNKEL (reference sequence). Trimming left V 8 bases short and J 5 bases short, with 6 bases between. This CDR3 is 10 amino acids long. The CDR3 spells CASGDTEAFF. The CDR3 DNA is TGTGCCAGCGGGGATACTGAAGCTTTCTTT.

The chain has TRBV19 and TRBJ2-2, with D perhaps TRBD2 (6 bases). Between the trimmed V and J ends, which lost 6 bases and 0 bases, there was a span of 11 bases. The V gene's germline CDR1 is LNHDA and CDR2 SQIVND (reference sequence). The CDR3 loop spans 15 amino acids. DNA of the CDR3: TGTGCCAGTAGAATGGGAGGCTCGAACACCGGGGAGCTGTTTTTT. This encodes CASRMGGSNTGELFF.

The chain combines TRBV5-1 with TRBJ2-3; possibly TRBD2 for D (6 bases). Germline loops: CDR1 SGHRS, CDR2 YFSETQ. The CDR3 totals 14 residues. V lost 3 bases, J lost 5 bases, and 13 bases lay in between. In DNA form, the CDR3 reads TGCGCCAGCAGCTCTACGGGGGAACTAGATACGCAGTATTTT. Residues: CASSSTGELDTQYF.

This chain links TRBV28 with TRBJ2-7; a weak D match, TRBD1 (5 bases). CDR1 and CDR2 (germline): MDHEN, SYDVKM. V was cut by 6 bases and J by 7 bases, with 16 bases left in between. The length of the CDR3 is 13 residues. Written as DNA, the CDR3 is TGTGCCAGCAGACCAGACAGCCTGGGAGAGCAGTACTTC. Residues: CASRPDSLGEQYF.

This clonotype was seen a single time. The chain uses TRBV28 and TRBJ1-2, with D tentatively TRBD1 (6 bases). The CDR3 loop spans 11 amino acids. V lost 6 bases and J lost 7, with 9 bases in between. Germline V lookup: CDR1 MDHEN, CDR2 SYDVKM. This chain's CDR3 is CASRNRAGYTF. The CDR3 bases are TGTGCCAGCAGGAACAGGGCTGGCTACACCTTC.